The rows below give T cell receptor beta chains drawn from one sample of a study of blood T cell repertoires in COVID-19. Clones were sequenced by immunoSEQ multiplex PCR, and TCRdb holds only the in-frame ones, with some missing. The sample has 75,000 to 90,000 clones, approximately 89% seen once. Sequencing was performed on peripheral blood. The receptor set was obtained from an elderly man with acute or convalescent COVID-19. The conserved cysteine and the conserved F or W are not part of the CDR3 here. Each record gives: V gene, J gene, CDR3 protein.

v_gene: TRBV6-5
j_gene: TRBJ1-1
CDR3aa: ASRRDSEAF

v_gene: TRBV19
j_gene: TRBJ2-1
CDR3aa: ASTTGLAGTRGEQF

v_gene: TRBV5-1
j_gene: TRBJ2-2
CDR3aa: ASSPWGQNTGELF

v_gene: TRBV24-1
j_gene: TRBJ2-7
CDR3aa: ATSDGLGTGRGEQY

v_gene: TRBV18
j_gene: TRBJ1-2
CDR3aa: ASSPGSGGASYGYT

v_gene: TRBV6-5
j_gene: TRBJ2-2
CDR3aa: ASSYRTGGTGELF

v_gene: TRBV6-5
j_gene: TRBJ1-3
CDR3aa: ASSSTVRTGNTIY

v_gene: TRBV7-2
j_gene: TRBJ1-1
CDR3aa: ASSLGDRDSTEAF

v_gene: TRBV5-6
j_gene: TRBJ2-7
CDR3aa: ASSWTGGSYEQY

v_gene: TRBV7-3
j_gene: TRBJ2-3
CDR3aa: ASSFTGGGALSSTDTQY

v_gene: TRBV15
j_gene: TRBJ2-7
CDR3aa: ATSPLQGIYEQY

v_gene: TRBV27
j_gene: TRBJ2-4
CDR3aa: ASSSIRTSGRLGKNIQY

v_gene: TRBV28
j_gene: TRBJ2-7
CDR3aa: ASSLANTGTYEQY

v_gene: TRBV28
j_gene: TRBJ1-4
CDR3aa: ASSPVGQGFEKLF

v_gene: TRBV20-1
j_gene: TRBJ2-7
CDR3aa: SASVLDGEQY

v_gene: TRBV3-1/TRBV3-2
j_gene: TRBJ2-7
CDR3aa: ASSQDRTGPYEQY

v_gene: TRBV5-1
j_gene: TRBJ2-2
CDR3aa: ASSLLESYNTGELF

v_gene: TRBV9
j_gene: TRBJ2-3
CDR3aa: ASSAGLVTDTQY

v_gene: TRBV20-1
j_gene: TRBJ2-2
CDR3aa: SASWPNTGELF

v_gene: TRBV10-1
j_gene: TRBJ2-5
CDR3aa: ASRGPSGRYQETQY

v_gene: TRBV7-9
j_gene: TRBJ2-5
CDR3aa: ASSFNRGQETQY